The 19 T cell receptor beta chains presented below share a single source sample, sequenced in a study of cytomegalovirus exposure and HLA in healthy donors (dated by TCRdb to 2015 to 2018). The library came from the immunoSEQ multiplex PCR assay. For the multiplex PCR, a mixture combining 60 forward primers for TCR Vbeta segments and 13 reverse primers for TCR Jbeta segments was used. TCRdb took over this immuneACCESS table, retaining in-frame rearrangements with V and J assigned. Such tables are incomplete; in checked studies, under half of the missing clones stem from an unresolved V gene, and the remainder is unexplained. A total of roughly 110,000 clones appear in this sample, approximately 80% of them only once. 10% to 15% of the sample goes to the ten largest clones. Material: PBMCs. The origin of the receptors is a woman aged 40 to 50 in good health and CMV-seropositive.

The chain recombines TRBV27 with TRBJ2-5; perhaps TRBD2 as D (5 bases). Germline V gene lookup returns CDR1 MNHEY and CDR2 SMNVEV (reference sequence). The CDR3 runs 13 residues. Trimming cost V 3 bases and J 4 bases, with 9 bases left between them. The CDR3 DNA reads as TGTGCCAGCAGTTTGTTTCGGGGAGAGACCCAGTACTTC. It yields the protein CASSLFRGETQYF.

The rearrangement links TRBV7-2 to TRBJ2-3, with 9 bases matching TRBD1. The CDR3 runs 15 residues. J lost 6 bases, V lost 5 bases, and 9 bases had no gene match. Germline values: CDR1 SGHTA, CDR2 FQGNSA. Written as DNA, the CDR3 is TGTGCCAGCAGCGGGGGACAGGGCGGTTTGGATACGCAGTATTTT. This translates into CASSGGQGGLDTQYF.

This clone was observed once. The rearrangement joins TRBV30 to TRBJ1-2; D is uncertain. V was clipped by 0 bases and J by 1 base, with 9 bases between them. The CDR3 is 14 residues long. CDR1 is GTSNPN, CDR2 SVGIG, per germline (reference sequence). The CDR3 coding sequence is TGTGCCTGGAGTGTACCAGGACTTAACTATGGCTACACCTTC. Translated, it gives CAWSVPGLNYGYTF.

V is TRBV5-1 and J is TRBJ2-1; 8 positions agree with TRBD2. Germline V lookup: CDR1 SGHRS, CDR2 YFSETQ. V shed 0 bases and J 6 bases; nucleotides not matched to a gene: 5. The CDR3 is made up of 15 amino acids. As DNA, the CDR3 is TGCGCCAGCAGCTTGGACGGGGCGGGAGGCAATGAGCAGTTCTTC. Protein: CASSLDGAGGNEQFF.

The rearrangement links TRBV7-8 to TRBJ1-1; D is uncertain. The CDR3 length is 14 residues. V lost 5 bases and J lost 0, with 10 bases in between. Germline V gene data show CDR1 as SGHVS and CDR2 as FQNEAQ. The CDR3 DNA reads TGTGCCAGCAGCCGCCGGGGAATGAACACTGAAGCTTTCTTT. Translated: CASSRRGMNTEAFF.

The chain uses TRBV7-2 and TRBJ2-1, with D perhaps TRBD2 (7 bases). The CDR3 extends over 14 amino acids. Germline V gene data show CDR1 as SGHTA and CDR2 as FQGNSA. V lost 7 bases to trimming and J lost 6 bases, with 16 bases between them. The CDR3 DNA reads as TGTGCCAGCACCCGGGGGAGGGGGGGCAATGAGCAGTTCTTC. Residues: CASTRGRGGNEQFF.

This rearrangement joins TRBV6-5 to TRBJ1-1; D is undetermined. In germline, CDR1 is MNHEY, CDR2 SVGAGI. This CDR3 has 14 residues. The V gene lost 1 base and the J gene lost 4 bases, with 10 bases spanning the gap. The CDR3 DNA reads as TGTGCCAGCAGTTACTACCGGGTCTTCACTGAAGCTTTCTTT. Encoded protein: CASSYYRVFTEAFF.

This clone has just one count. The V and J genes are TRBV5-5 and TRBJ1-1; no firm D call. The CDR3 length is 11 residues. CDR1 is SGHKS and CDR2 is YYEKEE in the germline V gene (reference sequence). The CDR3 region is CNRRRNTEAFF. The CDR3 nucleotides read TGTAATCGGAGGAGGAACACTGAAGCTTTCTTT.

The chain links TRBV6-5 to TRBJ1-1; D is unresolved. Germline V gene sequence: CDR1 MNHEY, CDR2 SVGAGI. The CDR3 covers 13 residues. Trimming left V 0 bases short and J 1 base short, with 3 bases between. The CDR3: CASSYSSNTEAFF. In DNA form, the CDR3 reads TGTGCCAGCAGTTACTCCTCGAACACTGAAGCTTTCTTT.

J is TRBJ2-3 and V is TRBV15; 9 bases map to TRBD1. CDR3 size: 16 residues. V lost 3 bases, J lost 3 bases, and 7 bases stayed unmatched. Germline CDR1 is LNHNV and CDR2 is YYDKDF (reference sequence). CDR3 in amino acids: CATSSWGTGKTDTQYF. CDR3 DNA sequence: TGTGCCACCAGCAGTTGGGGGACAGGGAAGACAGATACGCAGTATTTT.

This rearrangement joins TRBV27 to TRBJ1-5; TRBD1 aligns across 8 bases. The germline CDR1 and CDR2 sequences are MNHEY and SMNVEV (reference sequence). The CDR3 contains 15 residues. With 0 bases clipped from V and 7 bases from J, the junction kept 5 bases outside the gene matches. The CDR3 sequence is CASSLSTGARQPQHF. The CDR3 nucleotides read TGTGCCAGCAGTTTATCGACAGGGGCCAGGCAGCCCCAGCATTTT.

V is TRBV4-1 and J is TRBJ2-7, with D maybe TRBD1 (6 bases). The germline gives CDR1 MGHRA, CDR2 YSYEKL. CDR3 size: 12 residues. V was pared by 9 bases and J by 2 bases, with 11 bases between. The CDR3 DNA follows: TGCGCCAGGTCCACAGGGACCTACGAGCAGTACTTC. This translates into CARSTGTYEQYF.

This chain joins TRBV7-9 and TRBJ1-2; TRBD1 agrees at 7 bases. The CDR3 is 14 residues long. The V and J ends lost 7 bases and 8 bases, in that order; junction bases with no gene match: 13. Germline V gene lookup returns CDR1 SEHNR and CDR2 FQNEAQ (reference sequence). The CDR3 nucleotides read TGTGCCAGCAATACAGGGGAGAACATGTCGGGCTACACCTTC. Encoded protein: CASNTGENMSGYTF.

A single count supports this clone. As DNA, the CDR3 is TGTGCCAGCAGCCCTGGCCCGACAGGTTTGGGGGCTTTCTTT. Protein product: CASSPGPTGLGAFF. This sequence joins TRBV5-5 and TRBJ1-1, with D possibly TRBD1 on 6 matching bases. The CDR3 is 14 amino acids. The germline V gene encodes CDR1 SGHKS and CDR2 YYEKEE (reference sequence). The V end lost 4 bases, the J end lost 11 bases, and 21 bases lay between the germline ends.

This clone was observed a single time. The chain joins TRBV5-6 to TRBJ2-1, with unresolved D. Germline V gene sequence: CDR1 SGHDT, CDR2 YYEEEE. Trimming stripped 0 bases from V and 1 base from J, with 8 bases between. This CDR3 comprises 15 residues. The CDR3 sequence: CASSLGGGSYNEQFF. CDR3 DNA: TGTGCCAGCAGCTTGGGTGGCGGATCCTACAATGAGCAGTTCTTC.

The chain combines TRBV5-8 with TRBJ1-1; 10 bases agree with TRBD1. The ends lost 1 base at V and 11 bases at J; junction bases unmatched: 5. CDR3 size: 13 residues. Germline CDR1 and CDR2: SGHTS and YDEGEE. The CDR3 nucleotides are TGTGCCAGCAGCTTGTTGGGACAGGGGAAGGCTTTCTTT. Protein product: CASSLLGQGKAFF.

This chain uses TRBV18 with TRBJ2-5, with D possibly matching TRBD2 (5 bases). Germline assignment: CDR1 KGHSH and CDR2 LQKENI. V was cut by 3 bases and J by 5 bases, with 10 bases left in between. This CDR3 is built from 13 residues. The CDR3 DNA reads TGTGCCAGCTCACCCAGGAGGCAGGAGACCCAGTACTTC. Translating it yields CASSPRRQETQYF.

V is TRBV21-1 and J is TRBJ2-7; TRBD1, as called in the table, went unchecked against the DNA. TRBV21-1 is given as a pseudogene. The CDR3 totals 16 residues. The CDR3 loop reads CASSATPDSDAVEQYF. Written as DNA, the CDR3 is TGTGCCAGCAGCGCAACGCCGGACAGTGACGCGGTAGAGCAGTACTTC.

With respect to this clone: Other nucleotide sequences in the sample specify the same CDR3. V is TRBV5-1 and J is TRBJ2-7; TRBD1 is a possible D gene (5 bases). Looked up from germline, CDR1 is SGHRS and CDR2 is YFSETQ. Deletions cut 6 bases from V and 3 bases from J, with 7 bases between. The CDR3 runs to 11 residues. The DNA for the CDR3 is TGCGCCAGCACCGACAGCTACGAGCAGTACTTC. It translates to CASTDSYEQYF.